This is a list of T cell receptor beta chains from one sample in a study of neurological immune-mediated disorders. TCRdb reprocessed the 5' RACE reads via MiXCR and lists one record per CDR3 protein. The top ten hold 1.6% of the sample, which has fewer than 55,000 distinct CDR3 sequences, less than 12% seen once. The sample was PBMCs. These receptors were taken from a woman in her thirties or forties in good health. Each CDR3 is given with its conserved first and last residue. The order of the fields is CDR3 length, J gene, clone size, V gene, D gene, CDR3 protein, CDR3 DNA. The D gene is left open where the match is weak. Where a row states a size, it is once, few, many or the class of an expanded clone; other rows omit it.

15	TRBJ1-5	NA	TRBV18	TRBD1	CASSPGQGRYQPQHF	TGTGCCAGCTCACCCGGACAGGGGAGATATCAGCCCCAGCATTTT
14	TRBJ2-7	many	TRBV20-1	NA	CSARPPGSSYEQYF	TGCAGTGCTAGGCCGCCAGGGAGTTCCTACGAGCAGTACTTC
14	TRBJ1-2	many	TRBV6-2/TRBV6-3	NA	CASSPGHSNYGYTF	TGTGCCAGCAGTCCAGGGCACTCTAACTATGGCTACACCTTC
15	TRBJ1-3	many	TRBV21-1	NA	CAIPRGLFSGNTIYF	TGTGCCATCCCCAGGGGGCTATTCTCTGGAAACACCATATATTTT
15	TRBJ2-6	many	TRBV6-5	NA	CASSPGRLGANVLTF	TGTGCCAGCAGCCCGGGGCGACTAGGGGCCAACGTCCTGACTTTC
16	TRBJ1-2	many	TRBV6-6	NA	CASSWTPGHFNYGYTF	TGTGCCAGCAGTTGGACACCGGGACACTTTAACTATGGCTACACCTTC
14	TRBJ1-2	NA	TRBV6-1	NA	CASRPPSGAYGYTF	TGTGCCAGCAGACCTCCTTCAGGGGCCTATGGCTACACCTTC
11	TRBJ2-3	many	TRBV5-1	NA	CASSSMGTQYF	TGCGCCAGCTCTTCGATGGGGACGCAGTATTTT
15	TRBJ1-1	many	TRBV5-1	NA	CASSPWDSGVTEAFF	TGCGCCAGCAGCCCCTGGGACTCCGGGGTCACTGAAGCTTTCTTT
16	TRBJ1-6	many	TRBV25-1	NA	CASSEYGSGDNSPLHF	TGTGCCAGCAGTGAATACGGGAGCGGCGATAATTCACCCCTCCACTTT
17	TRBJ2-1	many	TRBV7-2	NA	CASSRDDARPYYNEQFF	TGTGCCAGCAGCCGAGACGACGCGAGACCCTACTACAATGAGCAGTTCTTC